This TCR beta chain was sequenced during a study of CD8 T cells in Susac syndrome. V lost 3 bases and J lost 8, with 10 bases in between. The V gene's germline CDR1 is LNHDA and CDR2 SQIVND (reference sequence). The CDR3 sequence is 13 residues long. The authors reverse transcribed about 0.5 to 1 ug RNA with random hexamers. TCRdb used MiXCR to reprocess the immunoSEQ multiplex PCR reads, holding one entry per CDR3 protein. The table lists a few hundred thousand distinct CDR3 sequences, 92% of them singletons. This sequence originates from a human donor with multiple sclerosis. The chain employs TRBV19 and TRBJ2-2, with D unresolved. Input material: CD8+ T cells from PBMCs. The CDR3 reads CASSILLGGELFF. The CDR3 DNA reads as TGTGCCAGTAGTATTCTTTTAGGTGGGGAGCTGTTTTTT.